Each of the 5 T cell receptor beta chains below was sequenced from the same sample in a study of cytomegalovirus exposure and HLA in healthy donors. This PCR relied on a set of 60 Vbeta primers and 13 Jbeta primers. The method was immunoSEQ multiplex PCR; TCRdb's version includes in-frame clones alone and lacks a portion of them. The sample lists hundreds of thousands of clones, around 80% occurring once. The sequenced sample consisted of PBMCs. The receptor source for this set is a male donor in good health and CMV-seronegative.

The chain recombines TRBV6-1 with TRBJ2-7; D remains unclear. V gave up 5 bases and J gave up 4 bases, with 18 bases separating them. CDR1 is MNHNS, CDR2 SASEGT, per germline. CDR3 length: 15 residues. Written as DNA, the CDR3 is TGTGCCAGCAGTCCTTACTTAACTTCTACGTACGAGCAGTACTTC. It encodes CASSPYLTSTYEQYF.

J is TRBJ1-1 and V is TRBV6-5; 7 bases are shared with TRBD1. V trimming: 6 bases; J trimming: 5 bases; junction bases outside the gene matches: 9. This CDR3 has 14 amino acids. Germline V gene lookup returns CDR1 MNHEY and CDR2 SVGAGI. The DNA for the CDR3 is TGTGCCAGCAGAAAAGACAGGGTGATAACTGAAGCTTTCTTT. Translated: CASRKDRVITEAFF.

For this clone: The junction differs from germline at one of its ends, possibly a read error. The V call is TRBV7-9, the J call TRBJ1-1; D is possibly TRBD1 (6 bases). There are 16 residues in the CDR3. Germline lookup yields CDR1 SEHNR and CDR2 FQNEAQ (reference sequence). The chain's CDR3 is CSSSWSQTGANTEAFF. CDR3 sequence (DNA): TGTTCCAGCAGCTGGAGCCAGACAGGAGCGAACACTGAAGCTTTCTTT.

As DNA, the CDR3 is TGTGCCAGCAGTCTAGTAGAGGGCACAGATACGCAGTATTTT. Translated, it gives CASSLVEGTDTQYF. The V and J genes are TRBV27 and TRBJ2-3, with D unresolved. This CDR3 is 14 amino acids long. Deletions cut 5 bases from V and 1 base from J, with 10 bases between. Germline CDR1 reads MNHEY; CDR2 reads SMNVEV (reference sequence).

The DNA of the CDR3 is TGTGCCAGTAGTACGGCAGGCCTGAACACTGAAGCTTTCTTT. Protein sequence: CASSTAGLNTEAFF. The J gene is TRBJ1-1, the V gene TRBV19; D gene uncertain. V lost 4 bases and J lost 0, with 9 bases in between. The CDR3 length is 14 residues. CDR1 LNHDA and CDR2 SQIVND come from the germline V gene (reference sequence).